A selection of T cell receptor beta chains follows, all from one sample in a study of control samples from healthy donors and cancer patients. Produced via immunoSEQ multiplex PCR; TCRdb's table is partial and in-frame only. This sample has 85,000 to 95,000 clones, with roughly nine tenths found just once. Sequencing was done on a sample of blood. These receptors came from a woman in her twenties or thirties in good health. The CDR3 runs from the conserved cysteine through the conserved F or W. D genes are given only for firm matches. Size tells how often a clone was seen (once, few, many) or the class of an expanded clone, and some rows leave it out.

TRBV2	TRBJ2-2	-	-	TGTGCCAGCAAGCACCAGACAACGAACACCGGGGAGCTGTTTTTT	CASKHQTTNTGELFF
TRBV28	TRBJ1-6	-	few	TGTGCCAGCAGTTTCGTCACTCAAGGTTCACCCCTCCACTTT	CASSFVTQGSPLHF
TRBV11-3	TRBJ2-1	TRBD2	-	TGTGCCAGCAGCCCCGGGGGGGACTCCTATGAGCAGTTCTTC	CASSPGGDSYEQFF
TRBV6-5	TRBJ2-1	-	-	TGTGCCAGCAGTCAACAGGTTCGAGGGAATGAGCAGTTCTTC	CASSQQVRGNEQFF
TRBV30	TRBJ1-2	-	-	TGTGCCTGGAGTGTTTTCGGGGCCTTGGCATTTAACTATGGCTACACCTTC	CAWSVFGALAFNYGYTF
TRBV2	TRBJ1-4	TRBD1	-	TGTGCCAGCAAGAGTGCAGGGGGCAGGGCTAATGAAAAACTGTTTTTT	CASKSAGGRANEKLFF
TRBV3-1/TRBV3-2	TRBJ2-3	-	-	TGTGCCAGCAGCCAATCGACGGCGGGGGCCACATCCTATCCGCAAGATACGCAGTATTTT	CASSQSTAGATSYPQDTQYF
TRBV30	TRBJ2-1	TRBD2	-	TGTGCCTGGAGTGATCTTAGCGGGAGTTACAATGAGCAGTTCTTC	CAWSDLSGSYNEQFF
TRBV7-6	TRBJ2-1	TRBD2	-	TGTGCCAGCAGCTTACGGAGTACAGCGGGAGTCTACAATGAGCAGTTCTTC	CASSLRSTAGVYNEQFF
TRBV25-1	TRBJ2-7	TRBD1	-	TGTGCCAGCAGTGAATATACAGGGGGAACCTACGAGCAGTACTTC	CASSEYTGGTYEQYF
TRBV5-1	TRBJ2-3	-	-	TGCGCCAGCAGCTTTCCCCTCGGATCGGGGGAGGTTTCATTGGCGCAGTATTTT	CASSFPLGSGEVSLAQYF
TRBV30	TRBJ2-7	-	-	TGTGCCTGGAGTGTACTTGGACTCGCTCGCTACGAGCAGTACTTC	CAWSVLGLARYEQYF
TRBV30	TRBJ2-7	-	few	TGTGCCTGGAGTCTGGGGCAGAAGCAGTACTTC	CAWSLGQKQYF
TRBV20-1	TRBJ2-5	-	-	TGCAGTGCCCTCCAAGAGACCCAGTACTTC	CSALQETQYF
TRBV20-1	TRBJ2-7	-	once	TGCAGTGCTAGTAATCACGAGCGGACCTACGAGCAGTACTTC	CSASNHERTYEQYF
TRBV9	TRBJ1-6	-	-	TGTGCCACCGGGAGGGGTCCCAACTCCTATAATTCACCCCTCCACTTT	CATGRGPNSYNSPLHF
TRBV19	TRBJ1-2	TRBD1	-	TGTGCCAGTAGTATAGTAGGTACAGGGGGGAGAGGCGACTATGGCTACACCTTC	CASSIVGTGGRGDYGYTF
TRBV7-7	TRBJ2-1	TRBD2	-	TGTGCCAGCAGCCCCAACCTAGCGGGAGGGCCTGAGCAGTTCTTC	CASSPNLAGGPEQFF
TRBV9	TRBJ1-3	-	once	TGTGCCTGCAGCGTAGGCCCAGGCTCTGGAAACACCATATATTTT	CACSVGPGSGNTIYF
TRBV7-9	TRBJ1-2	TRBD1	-	TGTGCCAGCAGCACACAAGACAGGGTCGGTGGCTACACCTTC	CASSTQDRVGGYTF
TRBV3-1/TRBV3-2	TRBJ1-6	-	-	TGTGCCAGCAGCCAAGGCGGGAATAATTCACCCCTCCACTTT	CASSQGGNNSPLHF
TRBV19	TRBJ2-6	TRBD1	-	TGTGCCAGTAGTCCGACTGGGACAGCTGGGGCCAACGTCCTGACTTTC	CASSPTGTAGANVLTF
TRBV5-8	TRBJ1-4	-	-	TGTGCCAGCAGCGGGGGACTTAATGAAAAACTGTTTTTT	CASSGGLNEKLFF
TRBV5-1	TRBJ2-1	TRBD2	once	TGCGCCAGCAGGCGGGACGTAGCGGGAGTTCCTGAGCAGTTCTTC	CASRRDVAGVPEQFF
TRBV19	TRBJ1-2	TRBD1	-	TGTGCCAGTAGTACACAGGGGGCCCACTATGGCTACACCTTC	CASSTQGAHYGYTF
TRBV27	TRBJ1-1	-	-	TGTGCCAGCAGTTTATGGAGTGGTTCGAGGAGGAGGGACACTGAAGCTTTCTTT	CASSLWSGSRRRDTEAFF
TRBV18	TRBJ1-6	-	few	TGTGCCAGCTCACGGACAGAAAATAATTCACCCCTCCACTTT	CASSRTENNSPLHF
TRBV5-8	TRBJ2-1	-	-	TGTGCCAGCAGCTCCCAGCGGATATACAATGAGCAGTTCTTC	CASSSQRIYNEQFF
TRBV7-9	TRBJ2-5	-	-	TGTGCCAGCAGTTTAGACGGGGTGGGAGAGACCCAGTACTTC	CASSLDGVGETQYF
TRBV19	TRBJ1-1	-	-	TGTGCCAGTAGTATGGCAGGGAGCTATCACACTGAAGCTTTCTTT	CASSMAGSYHTEAFF
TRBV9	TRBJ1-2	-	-	TGTGCCAGCAGCGTTACCCGAATGGACTATGGCTACACCTTC	CASSVTRMDYGYTF
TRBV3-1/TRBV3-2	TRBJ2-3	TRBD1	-	TGTGCCAGCAGCCAGGGACAGGGGCGCACTTCAGATACGCAGTATTTT	CASSQGQGRTSDTQYF
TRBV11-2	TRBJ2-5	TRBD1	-	TGTGCCAGCAGCCACGGGACAGCGGAGACCCAGTACTTC	CASSHGTAETQYF
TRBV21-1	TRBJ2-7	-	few	TGTGCCAGCAGCGACCCGGGGGTGGACGAGCAGTACTTC	CASSDPGVDEQYF
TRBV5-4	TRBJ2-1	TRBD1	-	TGTGCCAGCAGCTTTACAGGGGGAATCCACAATGAGCAGTTCTTC	CASSFTGGIHNEQFF
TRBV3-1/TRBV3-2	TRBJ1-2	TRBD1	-	TGTGCCAGCAGCCACAGACAGGGGGCAGGCGATGGCTACACCTTC	CASSHRQGAGDGYTF
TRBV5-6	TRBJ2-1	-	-	TGTGCCAGCTGCCCGTTCTCTCAGGATGAGCAGTTCTTC	CASCPFSQDEQFF
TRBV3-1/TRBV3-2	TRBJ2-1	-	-	TGTGCCAGCAGCCGCCCGGGACGGCAAAATGAGCAGTTCTTC	CASSRPGRQNEQFF
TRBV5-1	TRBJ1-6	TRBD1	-	TGCGCCAGCAGCTTGTCAGGGGGGAGCTCCTATAATTCACCCCTCCACTTT	CASSLSGGSSYNSPLHF
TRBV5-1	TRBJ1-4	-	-	TGCGCCAGCAGCTCCCATGACAGAGCAAAACTGTTTTTT	CASSSHDRAKLFF
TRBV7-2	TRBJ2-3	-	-	TGTGCCAGCAGCTTTGCTAGGGCAGATACGCAGTATTTT	CASSFARADTQYF
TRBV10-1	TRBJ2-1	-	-	TGCGCCAGTCCGGGGAGGAATGAGCAGTTCTTC	CASPGRNEQFF
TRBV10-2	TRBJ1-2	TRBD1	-	TGCGCCAGCAGTGGTACAGGGGACTATGGCTACACCTTC	CASSGTGDYGYTF
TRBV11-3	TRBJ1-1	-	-	TGTGCCAGCAGCTTCGGAGGGGCCGAAGCTTTCTTT	CASSFGGAEAFF
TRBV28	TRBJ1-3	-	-	TGTGCCAGCAGCCTAGAAGGGGTGGGTGGAAACACCATATATTTT	CASSLEGVGGNTIYF
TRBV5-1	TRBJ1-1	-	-	TGCGCCAGCAGCTTGGCCTCGCGGGGATCTGCCACTGAAGCTTTCTTT	CASSLASRGSATEAFF
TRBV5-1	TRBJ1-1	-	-	TGCGCCAGCAGCTTGCCGGGAGGTGACACTGAAGCTTTCTTT	CASSLPGGDTEAFF
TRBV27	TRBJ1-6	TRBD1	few	TGTGCCAGCAGGGAGGGGGCTCAAAATTCACCCCTCCACTTT	CASREGAQNSPLHF
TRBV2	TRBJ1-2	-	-	TGTGCCAGCTATGGGAAGCACCGGGACGGAAACTATGGCTACACCTTC	CASYGKHRDGNYGYTF
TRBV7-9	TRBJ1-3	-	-	TGTGCCAGCAGCTTAGCCTGGGCAGCTGGAAACACCATATATTTT	CASSLAWAAGNTIYF
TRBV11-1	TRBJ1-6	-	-	TGTGCCAGCAGCTTAGGGAGTGGGGGATCACCCCTCCACTTT	CASSLGSGGSPLHF
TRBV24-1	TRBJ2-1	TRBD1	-	TGTGCCACCAGTGATTTAGGACAGGGTGGCAATGAGCAGTTCTTC	CATSDLGQGGNEQFF
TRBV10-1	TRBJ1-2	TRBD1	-	TGCGCCAGCAGCGCCGAACAGGGGCGAGGCTACACCTTC	CASSAEQGRGYTF
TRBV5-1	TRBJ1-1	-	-	TGCGCCAGCAGCTTGGACAGGAGAAACACTGAAGCTTTCTTT	CASSLDRRNTEAFF
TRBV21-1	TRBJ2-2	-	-	TGTGCCAGCAGCACTTACTCAGAGTCCTCCCCTAACACCGGGGAGCTGTTTTTT	CASSTYSESSPNTGELFF
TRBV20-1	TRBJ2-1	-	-	TGCAGTGCTCTCATATACAATGAGCAGTTCTTC	CSALIYNEQFF